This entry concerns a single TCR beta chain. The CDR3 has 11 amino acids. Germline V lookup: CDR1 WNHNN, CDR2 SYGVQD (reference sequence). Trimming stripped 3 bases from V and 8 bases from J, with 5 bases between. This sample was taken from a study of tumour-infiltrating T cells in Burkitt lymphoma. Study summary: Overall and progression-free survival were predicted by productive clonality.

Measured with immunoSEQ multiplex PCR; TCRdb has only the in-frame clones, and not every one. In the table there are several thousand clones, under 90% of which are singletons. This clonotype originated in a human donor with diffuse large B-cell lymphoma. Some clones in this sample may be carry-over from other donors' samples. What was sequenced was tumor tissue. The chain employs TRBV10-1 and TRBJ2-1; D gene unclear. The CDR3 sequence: CASSDRHEQFF. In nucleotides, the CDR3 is TGCGCCAGCAGTGACCGACATGAGCAGTTCTTC.